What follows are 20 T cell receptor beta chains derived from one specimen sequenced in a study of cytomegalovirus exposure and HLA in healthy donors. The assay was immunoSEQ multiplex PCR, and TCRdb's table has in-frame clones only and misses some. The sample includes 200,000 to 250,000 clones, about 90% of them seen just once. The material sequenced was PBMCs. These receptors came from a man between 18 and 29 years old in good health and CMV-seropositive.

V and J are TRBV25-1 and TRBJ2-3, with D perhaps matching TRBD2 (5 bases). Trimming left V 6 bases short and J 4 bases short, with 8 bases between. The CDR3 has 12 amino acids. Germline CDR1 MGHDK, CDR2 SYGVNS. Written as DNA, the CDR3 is TGTGCCAGCAGGGACTTTTCAGATACGCAGTATTTT. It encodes CASRDFSDTQYF.

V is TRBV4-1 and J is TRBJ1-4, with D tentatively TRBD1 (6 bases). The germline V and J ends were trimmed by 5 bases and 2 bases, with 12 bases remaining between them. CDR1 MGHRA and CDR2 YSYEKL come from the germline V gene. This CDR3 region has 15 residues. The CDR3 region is CASSSRQDTNEKLFF. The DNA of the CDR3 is TGCGCCAGCAGCTCCCGACAGGACACTAATGAAAAACTGTTTTTT.

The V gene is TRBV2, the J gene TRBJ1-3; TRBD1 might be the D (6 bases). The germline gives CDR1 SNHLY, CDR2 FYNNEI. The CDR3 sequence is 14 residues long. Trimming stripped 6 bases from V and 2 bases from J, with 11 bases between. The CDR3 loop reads CASRRQEAGNTIYF. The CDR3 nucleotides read TGTGCCAGCAGGAGACAGGAGGCTGGAAACACCATATATTTT.

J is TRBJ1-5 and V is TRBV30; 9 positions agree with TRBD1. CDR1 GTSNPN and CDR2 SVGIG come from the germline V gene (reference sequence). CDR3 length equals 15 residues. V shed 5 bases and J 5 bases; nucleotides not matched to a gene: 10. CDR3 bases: TGTGCCTGGGGGAAGGGACAGGGTTTTCATCAGCCCCAGCATTTT. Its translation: CAWGKGQGFHQPQHF.

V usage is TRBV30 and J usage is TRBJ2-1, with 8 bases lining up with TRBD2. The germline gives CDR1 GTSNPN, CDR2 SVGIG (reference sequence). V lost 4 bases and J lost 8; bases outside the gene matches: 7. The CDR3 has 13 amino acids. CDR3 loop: CAWTSGRGDEQFF. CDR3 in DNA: TGTGCCTGGACTAGCGGGCGGGGAGATGAGCAGTTCTTC. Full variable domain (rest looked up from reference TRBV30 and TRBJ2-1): SQTIHQWPATLVQPVGSPLSLECTVEGTSNPNLYWYRQAAGRGLQLLFYSVGIGQISSEVPQNLSASRPQDRQFILSSKKLLLSDSGFYLCAWTSGRGDEQFFGPGTRLTVL.

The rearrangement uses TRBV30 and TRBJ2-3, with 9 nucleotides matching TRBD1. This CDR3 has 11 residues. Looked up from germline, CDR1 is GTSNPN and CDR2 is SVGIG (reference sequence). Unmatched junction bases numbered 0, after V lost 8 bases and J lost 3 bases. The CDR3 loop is CAGTGTDTQYF. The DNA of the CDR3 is TGTGCCGGGACAGGGACAGATACGCAGTATTTT.

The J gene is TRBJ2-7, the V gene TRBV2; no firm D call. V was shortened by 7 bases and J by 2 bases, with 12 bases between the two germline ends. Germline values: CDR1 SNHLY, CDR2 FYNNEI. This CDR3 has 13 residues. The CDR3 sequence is CASIDTVTYEQYF. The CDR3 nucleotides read TGTGCCAGCATTGATACCGTTACCTACGAGCAGTACTTC.

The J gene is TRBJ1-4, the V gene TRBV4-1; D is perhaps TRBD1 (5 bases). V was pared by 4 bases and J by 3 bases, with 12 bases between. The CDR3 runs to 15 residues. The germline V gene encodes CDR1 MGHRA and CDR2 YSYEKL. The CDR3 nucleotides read TGCGCCAGCAGCCCGACAGTGGTTGCTAATGAAAAACTGTTTTTT. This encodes CASSPTVVANEKLFF.

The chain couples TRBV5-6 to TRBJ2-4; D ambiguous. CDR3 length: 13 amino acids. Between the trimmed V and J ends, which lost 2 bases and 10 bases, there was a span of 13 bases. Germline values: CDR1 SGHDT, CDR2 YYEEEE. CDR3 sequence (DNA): TGTGCCAGCAGCTTCAGTGGTTTAGGTATTCAGTACTTC. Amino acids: CASSFSGLGIQYF. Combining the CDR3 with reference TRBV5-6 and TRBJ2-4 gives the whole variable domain DAGVTQSPTHLIKTRGQQVTLRCSPKSGHDTVSWYQQALGQGPQFIFQYYEEEERQRGNFPDRFSGHQFPNYSSELNVNALLLGDSALYLCASSFSGLGIQYFGAGTRLSVL.

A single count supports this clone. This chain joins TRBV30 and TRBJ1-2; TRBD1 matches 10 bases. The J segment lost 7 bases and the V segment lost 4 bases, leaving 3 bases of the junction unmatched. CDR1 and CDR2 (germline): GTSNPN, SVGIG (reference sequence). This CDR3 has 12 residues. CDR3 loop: CAWTGDRGGYTF. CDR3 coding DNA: TGTGCCTGGACCGGGGACAGGGGTGGCTACACCTTC.

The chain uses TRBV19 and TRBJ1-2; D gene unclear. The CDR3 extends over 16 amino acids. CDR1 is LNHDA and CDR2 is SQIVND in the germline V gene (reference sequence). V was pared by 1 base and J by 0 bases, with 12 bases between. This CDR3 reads CASSIGSSVANYGYTF. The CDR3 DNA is TGTGCCAGTAGTATAGGATCCAGCGTAGCTAACTATGGCTACACCTTC. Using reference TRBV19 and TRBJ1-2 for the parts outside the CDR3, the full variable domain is DGGITQSPKYLFRKEGQNVTLSCEQNLNHDAMYWYRQDPGQGLRLIYYSQIVNDFQKGDIAEGYSVSREKKESFPLTVTSAQKNPTAFYLCASSIGSSVANYGYTFGSGTRLTVV.

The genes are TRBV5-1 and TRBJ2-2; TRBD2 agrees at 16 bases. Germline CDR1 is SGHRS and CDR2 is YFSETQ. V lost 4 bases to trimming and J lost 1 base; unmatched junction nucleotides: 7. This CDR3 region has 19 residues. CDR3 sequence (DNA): TGCGCCAGCAGCCCGGGACTAGCGGGAGGGCAAAAGAACACCGGGGAGCTGTTTTTT. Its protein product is CASSPGLAGGQKNTGELFF. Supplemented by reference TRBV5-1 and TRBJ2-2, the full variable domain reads KAGVTQTPRYLIKTRGQQVTLSCSPISGHRSVSWYQQTPGQGLQFLFEYFSETQRNKGNFPGRFSGRQFSNSRSEMNVSTLELGDSALYLCASSPGLAGGQKNTGELFFGEGSRLTVL.

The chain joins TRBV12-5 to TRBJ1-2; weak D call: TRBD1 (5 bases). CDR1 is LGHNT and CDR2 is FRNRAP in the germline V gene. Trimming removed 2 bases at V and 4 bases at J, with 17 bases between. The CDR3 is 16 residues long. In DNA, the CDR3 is TGTGCTAGTGGTTTGTCCTCCGGGGTTGGGACCTATGGCTACACCTTC. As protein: CASGLSSGVGTYGYTF.

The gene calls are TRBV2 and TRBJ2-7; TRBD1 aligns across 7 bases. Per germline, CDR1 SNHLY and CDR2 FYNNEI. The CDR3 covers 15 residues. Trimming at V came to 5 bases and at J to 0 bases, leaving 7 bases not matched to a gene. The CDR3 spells CASSRTGLSSYEQYF. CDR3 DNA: TGTGCCAGCAGTCGGACAGGCCTTAGCTCCTACGAGCAGTACTTC. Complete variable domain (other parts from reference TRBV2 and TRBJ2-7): EPEVTQTPSHQVTQMGQEVILRCVPISNHLYFYWYRQILGQKVEFLVSFYNNEISEKSEIFDDQFSVERPDGSNFTLKIRSTKLEDSAMYFCASSRTGLSSYEQYFGPGTRLTVT.

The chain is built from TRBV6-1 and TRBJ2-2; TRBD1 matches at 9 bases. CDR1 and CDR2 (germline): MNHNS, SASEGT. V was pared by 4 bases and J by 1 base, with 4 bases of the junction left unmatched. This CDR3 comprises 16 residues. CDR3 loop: CASSGGDRENTGELFF. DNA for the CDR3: TGTGCCAGCAGTGGGGGGGACAGGGAGAACACCGGGGAGCTGTTTTTT.

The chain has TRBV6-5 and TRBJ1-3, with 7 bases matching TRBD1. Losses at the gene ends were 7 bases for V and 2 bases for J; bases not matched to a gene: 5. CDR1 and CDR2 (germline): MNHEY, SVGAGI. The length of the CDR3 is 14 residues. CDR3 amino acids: CASKTQGTGNTIYF. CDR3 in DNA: TGTGCCAGCAAAACACAGGGGACTGGAAACACCATATATTTT.

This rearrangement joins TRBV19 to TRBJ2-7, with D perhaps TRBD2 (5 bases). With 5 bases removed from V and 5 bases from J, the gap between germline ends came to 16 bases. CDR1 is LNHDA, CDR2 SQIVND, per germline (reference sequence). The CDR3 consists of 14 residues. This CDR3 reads CASSFTATSHEQYF. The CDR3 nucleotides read TGTGCCAGTAGTTTCACCGCTACTAGTCACGAGCAGTACTTC.

CDR3 in amino acids: CASTRRGYSNQPQHF. The DNA for the CDR3 is TGTGCCAGTACCCGGAGGGGGTATAGCAATCAGCCCCAGCATTTT. V usage is TRBV19 and J usage is TRBJ1-5; D is perhaps TRBD1 (6 bases). The ends were cut back, 7 bases at V and 0 bases at J, with 13 bases in the middle. The length of the CDR3 is 15 residues. The germline V gene encodes CDR1 LNHDA and CDR2 SQIVND (reference sequence).

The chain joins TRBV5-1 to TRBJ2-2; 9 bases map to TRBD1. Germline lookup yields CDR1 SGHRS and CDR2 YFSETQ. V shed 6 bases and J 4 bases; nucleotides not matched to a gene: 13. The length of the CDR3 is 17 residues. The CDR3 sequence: CASTSPGGQGATGELFF. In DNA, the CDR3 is TGCGCCAGCACCTCCCCAGGGGGACAGGGTGCCACCGGGGAGCTGTTTTTT.

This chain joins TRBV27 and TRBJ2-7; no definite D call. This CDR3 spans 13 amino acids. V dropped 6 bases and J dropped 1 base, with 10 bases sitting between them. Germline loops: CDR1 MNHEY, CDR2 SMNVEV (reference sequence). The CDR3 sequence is CASRHGPSYEQYF. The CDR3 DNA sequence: TGTGCCAGCAGACACGGACCGTCCTACGAGCAGTACTTC.